The sequence of this T cell receptor beta chain was determined in a study of PD-1 blockade in mismatch repair-deficient tumors. The CDR3 loop spans 12 amino acids. The V gene's germline CDR1 is KGHSH and CDR2 LQKENI. Trimming shortened V by 2 bases and J by 8 bases, and 6 bases separated the two germline ends. Assay: immunoSEQ multiplex PCR; the TCRdb copy retains only in-frame clones and omits some. The repertoire holds around 120,000 clones, with 86% as singletons. The TCR comes from an adult with mismatch repair-deficient cancer. Sequenced here: peripheral blood, sampled 44 weeks after starting pembrolizumab. The gene calls are TRBV18 and TRBJ1-4; D remains unclear. The CDR3, as DNA: TGTGCCAGCTCACCAAGTCGCGAAAAACTGTTTTTT. This gives the protein CASSPSREKLFF.